This T cell receptor beta chain was identified during a study of cytomegalovirus exposure and HLA in healthy donors. With 60 Vbeta and 13 Jbeta primers, the PCR was carried out. Using immunoSEQ multiplex PCR, the repertoire was profiled, and TCRdb retains in-frame clones only, with some absent. The sample carries about 170,000 clones, 79% recorded once. V was clipped by 1 base and J by 4 bases, with 21 bases between them. Germline V CDR1 and CDR2: SGHAT, FQNNGV. The CDR3 extends over 18 amino acids. The sequencing sample was made of PBMCs. The chain carries TRBV11-2 and TRBJ2-3, with D possibly being TRBD1 (7 bases). The TCR originated in a woman in her fifties or sixties in good health and CMV-seronegative. CDR3 sequence (DNA): TGTGCCAGCAGCTTAGGTGGAGGGGGCTTTTTCCGCCCAGATACGCAGTATTTT. This encodes CASSLGGGGFFRPDTQYF.